This record concerns one T cell receptor (beta chain) sequence. Reverse transcription of about 0.5 to 1 ug RNA was carried out with random hexamers. With immunoSEQ multiplex PCR, TCR beta CDR3 was amplified across 54 Vbeta and 13 Jbeta. Via MiXCR, TCRdb re-called the immunoSEQ multiplex PCR reads, giving one row per CDR3 protein. This sample has some 58,000 distinct CDR3 sequences, with 95% found just once. The data derive from a study of CD8 T cells in Susac syndrome. CDR3 length equals 14 residues. Trimming pared 3 bases from V and 1 base from J, leaving 9 bases between. Per germline, CDR1 SGHTA and CDR2 FQGNSA. The T cells that were sequenced for TCR beta were CD8+ and CD4+ cells from blood.

Sequenced: CD8+ T cells from PBMCs. This clonotype was obtained from a human donor with Susac syndrome. The V call is TRBV7-2, the J call TRBJ1-1; a possible D gene is TRBD1 (5 bases). This CDR3 reads CASSFLTGNTEAFF. CDR3 bases: TGTGCCAGCAGCTTCCTAACAGGGAACACTGAAGCTTTCTTT.